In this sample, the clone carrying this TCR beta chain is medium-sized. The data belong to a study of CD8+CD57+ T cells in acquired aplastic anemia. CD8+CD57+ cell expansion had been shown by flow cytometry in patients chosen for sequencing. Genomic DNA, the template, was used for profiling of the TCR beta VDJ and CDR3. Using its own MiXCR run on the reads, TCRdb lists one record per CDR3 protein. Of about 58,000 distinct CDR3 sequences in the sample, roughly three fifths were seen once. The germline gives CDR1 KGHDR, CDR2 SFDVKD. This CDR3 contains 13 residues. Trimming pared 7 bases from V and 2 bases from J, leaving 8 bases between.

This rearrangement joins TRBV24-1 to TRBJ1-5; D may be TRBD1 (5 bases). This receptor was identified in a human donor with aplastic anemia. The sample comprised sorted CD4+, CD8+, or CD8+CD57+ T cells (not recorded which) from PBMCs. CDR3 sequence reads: CATSRGGNQPQHF. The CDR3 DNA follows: TGTGCCACCAGCCGAGGGGGCAATCAGCCCCAGCATTTT.